The clone carrying this T cell receptor beta chain was counted between two and nine times. Its antigen is unknown. The CDR3 has 13 amino acids. Germline lookup yields CDR1 SQVTM and CDR2 ANQGSEA. The V and J ends lost 6 bases and 0 bases, in that order; junction bases with no gene match: 4. The data originate from a study of beta chain features in type 1 diabetes. Background on the study: Healthy donors and patients showed comparable age, gender and cell yields. Study results and limitations: A closer apparent resemblance between naive, central memory and Treg TCRB repertoires was seen in patients than in healthy donors. Type 1 diabetes patients had fewer VDJ junction insertions and more deletions.

The entirety of the isolated RNA underwent reverse transcription, so expressed TCRB transcripts were sequenced. The average read count of naive, central memory and regulatory T cell samples was around 3.8 million. Clones were read by immunoSEQ multiplex PCR, and TCRdb kept only the in-frame ones, dropping some. The sample yields under 900,000 clones, roughly 17% seen once. V is TRBV29-1 and J is TRBJ2-5; TRBD1 matches at 7 bases. Source material: naive CD4+ T cells from blood. The sequence came from a woman under 30 in good health. The DNA of the CDR3 is TGCAGCGTAGGGGGACAGTACCAAGAGACCCAGTACTTC. This encodes CSVGGQYQETQYF.